The T cell receptor beta chain described here comes from a study of T cells in women clearing cervical HPV infection. All participants had a single incident cervical HPV16 infection, and prevalent HPV16 infections were excluded. Dot-blot hybridization genotyped cervical HPV amplified with MY09/MY11 PCR. This CDR3 region has 14 residues. V was clipped by 8 bases and J by 0 bases, with 11 bases between them. Germline CDR1 WSHSY, CDR2 SAAADI. Measured with immunoSEQ multiplex PCR; TCRdb has only the in-frame clones, and not every one. The specimen's table records some 40,000 clones. Concerning this clone: The read finishes 3 residues shy of the CDR3 end, and the germline J gene is used to complete it.

This chain joins TRBV10-2 and TRBJ1-5; D is unclear. Sequences were obtained from blood buffy coat. The TCR was taken from a woman aged 18 to 75 with a cervical HPV16 infection that either progressed to CIN3+ or cleared (not recorded which). The CDR3 bases that were read are TGCGCCAGCGGTGGAGGCAATAGCAATCAGCCC. Amino acids: CASGGGNSNQP. The whole CDR3 sequence is CASGGGNSNQPQHF.